These 23 T cell receptor beta chains came from one sample sequenced in a study of T cell repertoires in cytomegalovirus infection. Each CDR3 protein is one row after TCRdb ran MiXCR on the reads. The table has hundreds of thousands of distinct CDR3 sequences, roughly a tenth seen once. The sample taken for sequencing was PBMCs. Source of these receptors: a human donor in good health (CMV status not recorded). Some clones in this sample may be carry-over from other donors' samples.

This clonotype was counted many times. The CDR3 DNA reads as TGTGCCAGCCAGGGAGAGACCCAGTACTTC. Translation gives CASQGETQYF. The chain recombines TRBV7-9 with TRBJ2-5, with TRBD1 as a possible D gene (5 bases). CDR3 length equals 10 residues. CDR1 is SEHNR and CDR2 is FQNEAQ in the germline V gene (reference sequence). The germline V and J ends were trimmed by 8 bases and 4 bases, with 5 bases remaining between them. The complete variable domain, with remaining parts taken from reference TRBV7-9 and TRBJ2-5, reads DTGVSQNPRHKITKRGQNVTFRCDPISEHNRLYWYRQTLGQGPEFLTYFQNEAQLEKSRLLSDRFSAERPKGSFSTLEIQRTEQGDSAMYLCASQGETQYFGPGTRLLVL.

This clonotype was counted at least ten times. The chain joins TRBV15 to TRBJ2-2, with TRBD1 matching over 8 bases. J was trimmed by 5 bases and V by 3 bases; bases with no gene match: 8. Germline values: CDR1 LNHNV, CDR2 YYDKDF (reference sequence). The CDR3 sequence is 16 residues long. The CDR3 sequence: CATSSTGTGPTGELFF. DNA for the CDR3: TGTGCCACCAGCAGTACCGGGACAGGCCCAACCGGGGAGCTGTTTTTT. Together with reference TRBV15 and TRBJ2-2, the CDR3 gives the full variable domain: DAMVIQNPRYQVTQFGKPVTLSCSQTLNHNVMYWYQQKSSQAPKLLFHYYDKDFNNEADTPDNFQSRRPNTSFCFLDIRSPGLGDTAMYLCATSSTGTGPTGELFFGEGSRLTVL.

The chain couples TRBV5-4 to TRBJ2-3, with 10 nucleotides matching TRBD2. Per germline, CDR1 SGHNT and CDR2 YYREEE (reference sequence). CDR3 length: 16 residues. V was clipped by 5 bases and J by 6 bases; unmatched bases: 12. The CDR3 sequence: CASRGLSGGAGDTQYF. The DNA of the CDR3 is TGTGCCAGCAGAGGACTAAGCGGGGGGGCAGGGGATACGCAGTATTTT. The variable domain in full, with the rest retrieved from reference TRBV5-4 and TRBJ2-3, is ETGVTQSPTHLIKTRGQQVTLRCSSQSGHNTVSWYQQALGQGPQFIFQYYREEENGRGNFPPRFSGLQFPNYSSELNVNALELDDSALYLCASRGLSGGAGDTQYFGPGTRLTVL.

This clonotype has a count of ten or more. This chain links TRBV7-9 with TRBJ2-1, with 9 bases matching TRBD1. V lost 4 bases to trimming and J lost 7 bases; unmatched junction nucleotides: 8. Germline V gives CDR1 SEHNR, CDR2 FQNEAQ (reference sequence). The CDR3 totals 15 residues. CDR3 DNA: TGTGCCAGCAGCTCAGTCGGGACAGGGAGGAATGAGCAGTTCTTC. As protein: CASSSVGTGRNEQFF.

There are many counts of this clonotype. V and J are TRBV7-2 and TRBJ1-2, with D perhaps matching TRBD1 (5 bases). This CDR3 has 17 amino acids. CDR1 SGHTA and CDR2 FQGNSA come from the germline V gene. Trimming left V 4 bases short and J 4 bases short, with 22 bases between. The CDR3 is CASSSLGEGLFSYGYTF. CDR3 DNA: TGTGCCAGCAGCTCTCTTGGGGAGGGACTCTTTAGCTATGGCTACACCTTC.

This chain uses TRBV10-2 with TRBJ2-7; D is unresolved. This CDR3 has 16 residues. Germline loops: CDR1 WSHSY, CDR2 SAAADI. V lost 3 bases and J lost 5, with 20 bases in between. The CDR3 nucleotides read TGCGCCAGCAGTGACGGAACCCGGGCCCTGACGAACGAGCAGTACTTC. Its translation: CASSDGTRALTNEQYF.

There are many counts of this clonotype. V is TRBV7-2 and J is TRBJ2-7; D may be TRBD1 or TRBD2 (6 bases each). The germline CDR1 and CDR2 sequences are SGHTA and FQGNSA. Trimming stripped 5 bases from V and 1 base from J, with 12 bases between. The CDR3 consists of 14 residues. The CDR3, as DNA: TGTGCCAGCAGCACACAAGGGGGGTCCTACGAGCAGTACGTC. Its protein product is CASSTQGGSYEQYV.

This clonotype came up many times. In nucleotides, the CDR3 is TGTGCCAGCAGTCCCTCTTTGGGGGCGGGGGGGCCGAATGAGCAGTTCTTC. This codes for CASSPSLGAGGPNEQFF. The rearrangement joins TRBV28 to TRBJ2-1; 9 bases fit TRBD2. Germline-derived CDR1 and CDR2 are MDHEN and SYDVKM. The CDR3 extends over 17 amino acids. J was trimmed by 7 bases and V by 5 bases; bases with no gene match: 15.

The chain joins TRBV12-3 or TRBV12-4 to TRBJ1-4; D uncertain. The CDR3 runs 11 residues. The V and J ends lost 5 bases and 6 bases respectively, with 4 bases between them. The CDR3: CASSQYEKLFF. CDR3 coding DNA: TGTGCCAGCAGTCAGTATGAAAAACTGTTTTTT.

There are a few counts of this clonotype. The chain combines TRBV4-2 with TRBJ1-2; TRBD1 matches 8 bases. The CDR3 has 17 residues. Germline assignment: CDR1 LGHNA and CDR2 YNFKEQ. The V gene end was trimmed by 7 bases and the J gene end by 1 base; junction bases not matched to a gene: 14. The CDR3 DNA reads as TGTGCCAGCACCAAATCAGGACAGGGAGCCTTTAACTATGGCTACACCTTC. This codes for CASTKSGQGAFNYGYTF.

The chain links TRBV2 to TRBJ2-5; the D gene is possibly TRBD1 (5 bases). Trimming took 7 bases from V and 2 from J, leaving 11 bases between them. Per germline, CDR1 SNHLY and CDR2 FYNNEI. The CDR3 extends over 13 amino acids. DNA of the CDR3: TGTGCCAGCACCTTGGACACTCAAGAGACCCAGTACTTC. Encoded protein: CASTLDTQETQYF.

This clonotype has only a few counts. The chain carries TRBV7-6 and TRBJ2-5, with D unresolved. This CDR3 has 15 residues. Germline V lookup: CDR1 SGHVS, CDR2 FNYEAQ. V gave up 5 bases and J gave up 9 bases, with 22 bases separating them. CDR3 sequence (DNA): TGTGCCAGCAGCCGCATTGACTCTCCGCCGGAAGCCCAGTACTTC. It encodes CASSRIDSPPEAQYF.

This clonotype was detected ten times or more. J is TRBJ2-7 and V is TRBV5-6, with D unresolved. The V gene lost 1 base and the J gene lost 3 bases, with 8 bases spanning the gap. The CDR3 has 13 residues. Germline CDR1 is SGHDT and CDR2 is YYEEEE. The chain's CDR3 is CASSLSSYYEQYF. The CDR3 DNA is TGTGCCAGCAGCTTGAGCTCCTACTACGAGCAGTACTTC.

The J gene is TRBJ2-5, the V gene TRBV13, with D perhaps matching TRBD1 (5 bases). CDR3 size: 13 residues. Trimming removed 2 bases at V and 5 bases at J, with 9 bases between. Germline V gene lookup returns CDR1 PRHDT and CDR2 FYEKMQ (reference sequence). Here the CDR3 DNA reads TGTGCCAGCAGCTTAAGCAGGGCCGAGACCCAGTACTTC. It encodes CASSLSRAETQYF. The full variable domain, completed using reference TRBV13 and TRBJ2-5, is AAGVIQSPRHLIKEKRETATLKCYPIPRHDTVYWYQQGPGQDPQFLISFYEKMQSDKGSIPDRFSAQQFSDYHSELNMSSLELGDSALYFCASSLSRAETQYFGPGTRLLVL.

The sample holds many counts of this clonotype. The V gene is TRBV28, the J gene TRBJ2-1; possible D gene TRBD1, 6 bases. V lost 5 bases and J 7 bases, leaving 15 bases between the germline ends. CDR1 and CDR2 from the germline V gene are MDHEN and SYDVKM. The CDR3 is 14 amino acids. The CDR3 DNA sequence: TGTGCCAGCAGTGACAGGATTCACATGAATGAGCAGTTCTTC. It is translated as CASSDRIHMNEQFF.

This clonotype has at least ten counts. The CDR3 bases are TGTGCCAGCAGCTGGGGAGGGGGAGGAACAGATACGCAGTATTTT. Its translation is CASSWGGGGTDTQYF. The V gene is TRBV7-2, the J gene TRBJ2-3; maybe TRBD2 (7 bases). Trimming took off 4 bases at V and 3 bases at J, with 14 bases between the two ends. CDR1 and CDR2 (germline): SGHTA, FQGNSA. The CDR3 has 15 amino acids.

About this clonotype itself: A much larger clone lies a single base off, so this may be a read error. CDR3 DNA: TGCGCCGAACACGGGACAGGAAAGTACTACGAGCAGTACTTC. Translating gives CAEHGTGKYYEQYF. This rearrangement joins TRBV23-1 to TRBJ2-7; 8 bases match TRBD1. TRBV23-1 is designated an ORF whose function remains uncertain. The CDR3 consists of 14 residues. The trim removed 11 bases at V and 3 bases at J, leaving 12 bases unmatched.

This clonotype was seen at least ten times. The chain is built from TRBV7-9 and TRBJ2-7; 7 bases line up with TRBD1. From germline, CDR1 is SEHNR and CDR2 FQNEAQ (reference sequence). V gave up 1 base and J gave up 6 bases; unmatched junction bases: 0. The CDR3 length is 12 residues. The CDR3, as DNA: TGTGCCAGCAGCTTAGACAGGGGCGAGCAGTACTTC. Protein product: CASSLDRGEQYF.

This clonotype was observed many times. The chain uses TRBV10-3 and TRBJ2-2; weak D call: TRBD1 (6 bases). Trimming took off 6 bases at V and 0 bases at J, with 8 bases between the two ends. From germline, CDR1 is ENHRY and CDR2 SYGVKD. The CDR3 totals 14 residues. The CDR3 DNA sequence: TGTGCCATCAGGCGGACAGCGAACACCGGGGAGCTGTTTTTT. This translates into CAIRRTANTGELFF.

The chain has TRBV12-3 or TRBV12-4 and TRBJ1-5; no clear D. This CDR3 is built from 16 residues. The V and J ends lost 1 base and 4 bases respectively, with 14 bases between them. The CDR3 sequence is CASSLVGRGSNQPQHF. The CDR3 coding sequence is TGTGCCAGCAGTTTAGTAGGCCGGGGATCAAATCAGCCCCAGCATTTT.

This clonotype was picked up a small number of times. The rearrangement joins TRBV6-5 to TRBJ1-6, with 12 bases fitting TRBD1. The germline CDR1 and CDR2 sequences are MNHEY and SVGAGI. The CDR3 totals 16 residues. Trimming took 7 bases from V and 4 from J; bases not matched to a gene: 5. In DNA, the CDR3 is TGTGCCAGCACTGGGACAGGGGGCTTTTATAATTCACCCCTCCACTTT. Translation: CASTGTGGFYNSPLHF.

This clonotype was seen more than once but under ten times. This rearrangement joins TRBV29-1 to TRBJ2-5; a possible D gene is TRBD1 (6 bases). This CDR3 is 11 amino acids long. Germline assignment: CDR1 SQVTM and CDR2 ANQGSEA. V was cut by 6 bases and J by 2 bases, with 7 bases left in between. CDR3 amino acids: CSVQGQETQYF. The CDR3 DNA follows: TGCAGCGTACAGGGACAAGAGACCCAGTACTTC.

This clonotype came up many times. This chain uses TRBV14 with TRBJ1-6; the D is unclear. V lost 1 base and J lost 5, with 15 bases in between. The germline gives CDR1 SGHDN, CDR2 FVKESK. CDR3 size: 17 residues. The CDR3 sequence is CASSQGARFSNNSPLHF. In DNA, the CDR3 is TGTGCCAGCAGCCAAGGAGCCCGATTTTCGAATAATTCACCCCTCCACTTT.